The 21 T cell receptor beta chains presented below share a single source sample, sequenced in a study of blood T cell repertoires in COVID-19. Sequenced by immunoSEQ multiplex PCR; TCRdb stores in-frame clones only, minus some. The profile shows under 450,000 clones, approximately 90% of them singletons. Sequenced: peripheral blood. The receptors here all came from a woman in her 40s with COVID-19, enrolled during active disease.

This sequence joins TRBV7-9 and TRBJ2-3, with TRBD2 matching 8 bases. The CDR3 has 16 residues. Germline V CDR1 and CDR2: SEHNR, FQNEAQ (reference sequence). The V segment lost 1 base and the J segment 6 bases; nucleotides outside the gene matches: 9. This CDR3 is CASSLGRGTRVDTQYF. The CDR3 nucleotides read TGTGCCAGCAGCTTAGGTCGGGGGACTAGAGTGGATACGCAGTATTTT.

This chain's CDR3 is CASSSYGQGEGYTF. The CDR3 nucleotides read TGTGCCAGCAGTTCCTATGGACAGGGAGAGGGCTACACCTTC. The V and J genes are TRBV2 and TRBJ1-2; 8 bases align to TRBD1. Germline CDR1 and CDR2: SNHLY and FYNNEI. V was pared by 5 bases and J by 8 bases, with 10 bases of the junction left unmatched. This CDR3 spans 14 amino acids.

In this sample, this clone turned up once. The rearrangement joins TRBV2 to TRBJ1-2; TRBD1 agrees at 7 bases. V was pared by 9 bases and J by 3 bases, with 13 bases of the junction left unmatched. The CDR3 spans 15 residues. The V gene's germline CDR1 is SNHLY and CDR2 FYNNEI. The CDR3 DNA reads TGTGCCAGTTCTCTTCTACAGGGGCAGGACTATGGCTACACCTTC. It is translated as CASSLLQGQDYGYTF. The variable domain in full, with the rest retrieved from reference TRBV2 and TRBJ1-2, is EPEVTQTPSHQVTQMGQEVILRCVPISNHLYFYWYRQILGQKVEFLVSFYNNEISEKSEIFDDQFSVERPDGSNFTLKIRSTKLEDSAMYFCASSLLQGQDYGYTFGSGTRLTVV.

The V call is TRBV19, the J call TRBJ2-7; 8 nucleotides align to TRBD1. After removal of 4 bases from V and 2 bases from J, the junction contained 7 bases not matched to a gene. CDR3 size: 15 residues. Germline lookup yields CDR1 LNHDA and CDR2 SQIVND (reference sequence). This chain's CDR3 is CASSTGQGNPYEQYF. In DNA, the CDR3 is TGTGCCAGTAGTACTGGACAGGGAAACCCCTACGAGCAGTACTTC.

This chain uses TRBV28 with TRBJ1-2; D may be TRBD1 (6 bases). The CDR3 runs 11 residues. V lost 5 bases and J 7 bases, leaving 8 bases between the germline ends. CDR1 MDHEN and CDR2 SYDVKM come from the germline V gene. CDR3 nucleotide sequence: TGTGCCAGCAGTCCCAGGGGTGGCTACACCTTC. Translation gives CASSPRGGYTF.

The V gene is TRBV7-2, the J gene TRBJ1-1; D gene ambiguous. Germline assignment: CDR1 SGHTA and CDR2 FQGNSA. Trimming stripped 3 bases from V and 4 bases from J, with 3 bases between. CDR3 length: 11 residues. CDR3 region: CASSFFTEAFF. The CDR3 DNA reads as TGTGCCAGCAGCTTCTTCACTGAAGCTTTCTTT.

J is TRBJ2-1 and V is TRBV4-2, with TRBD2 identical over 13 bases. Trimming at V came to 8 bases and at J to 0 bases, leaving 10 bases not matched to a gene. The CDR3 extends over 18 amino acids. CDR1 and CDR2 from the germline V gene are LGHNA and YNFKEQ. CDR3 nucleotides: TGTGCCAGCTCCCACGGACTAGCGGGGGTTAGCTCCTACAATGAGCAGTTCTTC. It is translated as CASSHGLAGVSSYNEQFF.

This rearrangement joins TRBV18 to TRBJ1-3; a possible D gene is TRBD1 (5 bases). This CDR3 is 14 amino acids long. Germline V gene sequence: CDR1 KGHSH, CDR2 LQKENI. V lost 2 bases and J lost 2, with 7 bases in between. CDR3 nucleotide sequence: TGTGCCAGCTCACCAGGCAGGGCTGGAAACACCATATATTTT. Protein product: CASSPGRAGNTIYF. The whole variable domain, filled in from reference TRBV18 and TRBJ1-3, reads NAGVMQNPRHLVRRRGQEARLRCSPMKGHSHVYWYRQLPEEGLKFMVYLQKENIIDESGMPKERFSAEFPKEGPSILRIQQVVRGDSAAYFCASSPGRAGNTIYFGEGSWLTVV.

The chain joins TRBV9 to TRBJ1-2, with D unresolved. V lost 0 bases to trimming and J lost 4 bases, with 10 bases between them. The CDR3 runs 14 residues. The germline V gene encodes CDR1 SGDLS and CDR2 YYNGEE. DNA for the CDR3: TGTGCCAGCAGCGTAGGGCTCGGAGGCTATGGCTACACCTTC. The encoded protein is CASSVGLGGYGYTF.

This clone was seen only once. The chain employs TRBV27 and TRBJ1-1; TRBD1 matches 7 bases. CDR3 length: 16 residues. The V segment lost 3 bases and the J segment 3 bases; nucleotides outside the gene matches: 10. Germline V CDR1 and CDR2: MNHEY, SMNVEV (reference sequence). CDR3 sequence (DNA): TGTGCCAGCAGTTTCTCCGGGCAGGGGACAGACACTGAAGCTTTCTTT. Amino acid sequence: CASSFSGQGTDTEAFF.

This clone was seen many times. The CDR3 DNA reads TGTGCCAGCAGCGTAGGCCGGGCGGCAGGGGGACCAACCTACGAGCAGTACTTC. Translation: CASSVGRAAGGPTYEQYF. V is TRBV9 and J is TRBJ2-7; 7 positions agree with TRBD1. CDR1 is SGDLS and CDR2 is YYNGEE in the germline V gene. This CDR3 spans 18 amino acids. V lost 0 bases, J lost 2 bases, and 14 bases stayed unmatched.

The V call is TRBV18, the J call TRBJ2-7, with D perhaps TRBD1 (5 bases). Germline-derived CDR1 and CDR2 are KGHSH and LQKENI. The CDR3 has 15 amino acids. V was shortened by 0 bases and J by 2 bases, with 11 bases between the two germline ends. DNA for the CDR3: TGTGCCAGCTCACCACCTTCCAGGGCGACCTACGAGCAGTACTTC. As protein: CASSPPSRATYEQYF. The full variable domain, its missing parts supplied by reference TRBV18 and TRBJ2-7, is NAGVMQNPRHLVRRRGQEARLRCSPMKGHSHVYWYRQLPEEGLKFMVYLQKENIIDESGMPKERFSAEFPKEGPSILRIQQVVRGDSAAYFCASSPPSRATYEQYFGPGTRLTVT.

The rearrangement uses TRBV13 and TRBJ2-6, with 8 bases identical to TRBD2. This CDR3 is built from 13 residues. V gave up 8 bases and J gave up 10 bases; unmatched junction bases: 7. Germline V gene data show CDR1 as PRHDT and CDR2 as FYEKMQ (reference sequence). CDR3 amino acids: CASSAGGLNVLTF. The CDR3 nucleotides read TGTGCCAGCTCCGCGGGGGGCCTTAACGTCCTGACTTTC.

J is TRBJ2-5 and V is TRBV7-2; TRBD2 aligns across 13 bases. The CDR3 consists of 15 residues. Trimming cost V 5 bases and J 5 bases; bases outside gene matches: 5. CDR1 is SGHTA, CDR2 FQGNSA, per germline. CDR3 amino acids: CASSRGLAGAETQYF. The CDR3 coding sequence is TGTGCCAGCAGCCGCGGACTAGCGGGAGCCGAGACCCAGTACTTC.

The V gene is TRBV5-1, the J gene TRBJ2-1; D possibly corresponds to TRBD2 (6 bases). Germline CDR1 reads SGHRS; CDR2 reads YFSETQ. The CDR3 totals 14 residues. V dropped 1 base and J dropped 6 bases, with 11 bases sitting between them. The CDR3 region has the DNA TGCGCCAGCAGCTTGTTGCAGGGAGGCAATGAGCAGTTCTTC. Translating gives CASSLLQGGNEQFF.

This clone occurred once. This chain joins TRBV15 and TRBJ1-5, with 11 nucleotides matching TRBD1. Per the germline V gene, CDR1 is LNHNV and CDR2 is YYDKDF (reference sequence). Trimming cost V 3 bases and J 4 bases; bases outside gene matches: 2. This CDR3 spans 15 amino acids. The CDR3 DNA is TGTGCCACCAGCAGGGACAGGGGGCCGAATCAGCCCCAGCATTTT. This encodes CATSRDRGPNQPQHF.

The chain joins TRBV19 to TRBJ1-1; possible D gene TRBD1, 6 bases. CDR3 length: 13 residues. V was trimmed by 7 bases and J by 0 bases, leaving 9 bases between them. Germline CDR1 is LNHDA and CDR2 is SQIVND (reference sequence). The CDR3 loop is CASTDSLNTEAFF. The CDR3, as DNA: TGTGCCAGTACGGACAGTTTGAACACTGAAGCTTTCTTT.

V gene TRBV19 combines with J gene TRBJ1-4; D is possibly TRBD1 (5 bases). The CDR3 extends over 15 amino acids. Germline lookup yields CDR1 LNHDA and CDR2 SQIVND (reference sequence). Between the trimmed V and J ends, which lost 6 bases and 5 bases, there was a span of 16 bases. The CDR3 is CASRNARGENEKLFF. For the CDR3, the DNA is TGTGCCAGTAGAAATGCCCGGGGGGAGAATGAAAAACTGTTTTTT.

The chain is built from TRBV7-2 and TRBJ1-5; perhaps TRBD1 as D (6 bases). CDR1 is SGHTA, CDR2 FQGNSA, per germline. The CDR3 extends over 15 amino acids. The V and J ends lost 5 bases and 2 bases respectively, with 13 bases between them. The CDR3 spells CASSPTDSRNQPQHF. The CDR3 DNA sequence: TGTGCCAGCAGCCCCACGGACAGCCGCAATCAGCCCCAGCATTTT.

This chain's CDR3 is CASSLAPSGRNNEQFF. The CDR3 region has the DNA TGCGCCAGCAGCTTGGCCCCTAGCGGGAGAAACAATGAGCAGTTCTTC. This chain uses TRBV5-1 with TRBJ2-1; TRBD2 aligns across 10 bases. V shed 0 bases, J shed 5 bases, and the junction held 5 bases outside the gene matches. The CDR3 covers 16 residues. CDR1 SGHRS and CDR2 YFSETQ come from the germline V gene. Supplemented by reference TRBV5-1 and TRBJ2-1, the full variable domain reads KAGVTQTPRYLIKTRGQQVTLSCSPISGHRSVSWYQQTPGQGLQFLFEYFSETQRNKGNFPGRFSGRQFSNSRSEMNVSTLELGDSALYLCASSLAPSGRNNEQFFGPGTRLTVL.

This chain joins TRBV7-2 and TRBJ2-7; D is ambiguous. CDR3 length: 15 residues. CDR1 is SGHTA, CDR2 FQGNSA, per germline. Trimming cost V 6 bases and J 0 bases, with 15 bases left between them. This chain's CDR3 is CASRKTALLSYEQYF. For the CDR3, the DNA is TGTGCCAGCAGAAAAACGGCACTACTCTCCTACGAGCAGTACTTC.